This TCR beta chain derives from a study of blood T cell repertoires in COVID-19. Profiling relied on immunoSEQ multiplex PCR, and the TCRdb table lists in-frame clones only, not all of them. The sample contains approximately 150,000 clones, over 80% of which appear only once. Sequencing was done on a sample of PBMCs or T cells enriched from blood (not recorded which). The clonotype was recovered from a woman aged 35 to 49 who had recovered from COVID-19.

Here the CDR3 reads CASSTGQGYGYTF. The CDR3 DNA sequence: TGTGCCAGCAGCACCGGACAGGGTTATGGCTACACCTTC. The rearrangement uses TRBV7-3 and TRBJ1-2, with 8 bases identical to TRBD1. V lost 5 bases to trimming and J lost 5 bases; unmatched junction nucleotides: 4. The CDR3 consists of 13 residues. Germline V gene sequence: CDR1 SGHTA, CDR2 FQGTGA.